These 22 T cell receptor beta chains came from one sample sequenced in a study of CD8 T cells in ankylosing spondylitis. Study observations and caveats: Seven to nine highly homologous variants made up a TCR beta motif that seemed to typify ankylosing spondylitis blood.

Via MiXCR, TCRdb re-called the 5' RACE reads, giving one row per CDR3 protein. The table includes 750,000 to 850,000 distinct CDR3 sequences, 12% detected once. No antigen has been identified for these receptors. The source material was blood, either unsorted or a sorted T cell fraction (not recorded which). These receptors came from a male donor with ankylosing spondylitis.

This chain connects TRBV5-1 to TRBJ2-1; 8 bases fit TRBD2. V trimming: 0 bases; J trimming: 5 bases; junction bases outside the gene matches: 7. CDR3 length: 16 residues. Germline V gene lookup returns CDR1 SGHRS and CDR2 YFSETQ. The DNA of the CDR3 is TGCGCCAGCAGCTTGGCCAACAGCGGGGGTAACAATGAGCAGTTCTTC. Its translation is CASSLANSGGNNEQFF.

The chain joins TRBV6-2 or TRBV6-3 to TRBJ1-2; 8 nucleotides match TRBD1. CDR3 length equals 15 residues. The germline V gene encodes CDR1 MNHEY and CDR2 SVGEGT. Unmatched junction bases numbered 6, after V lost 2 bases and J lost 4 bases. This CDR3 is CASSYAGGAGYGYTF. In DNA form, the CDR3 reads TGTGCCAGCAGTTACGCAGGGGGCGCCGGCTATGGCTACACCTTC.

The chain couples TRBV6-1 to TRBJ2-3; the D gene is possibly TRBD2 (5 bases). CDR3 length: 14 residues. Germline V lookup: CDR1 MNHNS, CDR2 SASEGT. Trimming removed 11 bases from V and 4 bases from J, with 19 bases in between. CDR3 sequence (DNA): TGTGCCGCCCGAAGAGGGAGCACCTCAGATACGCAGTATTTT. It yields the protein CAARRGSTSDTQYF.

This rearrangement joins TRBV18 to TRBJ2-7; D unclear. Germline values: CDR1 KGHSH, CDR2 LQKENI. V gave up 3 bases and J gave up 4 bases, with 10 bases separating them. The length of the CDR3 is 13 residues. CDR3 amino acids: CASSPSRQYEQYF. The CDR3 DNA reads as TGTGCCAGCTCACCGAGCAGGCAATACGAGCAGTACTTC.

This clonotype was observed at least ten times. This chain uses TRBV5-1 with TRBJ2-7; 7 nucleotides agree with TRBD1. The V segment lost 4 bases and the J segment 2 bases; nucleotides outside the gene matches: 6. Germline lookup yields CDR1 SGHRS and CDR2 YFSETQ. CDR3 length: 14 amino acids. CDR3 loop: CASSPRDRAYEQYF. CDR3 sequence (DNA): TGCGCCAGCAGCCCACGGGACAGAGCCTACGAGCAGTACTTC.

V gene TRBV5-1 combines with J gene TRBJ2-7; D uncertain. CDR1 and CDR2 from the germline V gene are SGHRS and YFSETQ. V was cut by 4 bases and J by 3 bases, with 20 bases left in between. The CDR3 is made up of 16 amino acids. CDR3: CASSRGPPKAVYEQYF. DNA of the CDR3: TGCGCCAGCAGCCGCGGTCCCCCCAAAGCCGTCTACGAGCAGTACTTC.

In its sample, this clonotype was seen many times. V usage is TRBV18 and J usage is TRBJ1-1, with 8 positions matching TRBD1. CDR3 length: 14 amino acids. V was clipped by 4 bases and J by 5 bases; unmatched bases: 6. The germline V gene encodes CDR1 KGHSH and CDR2 LQKENI. CDR3 coding DNA: TGTGCCAGCTCACGACAGGGGTTCAAGACTGAAGCTTTCTTT. Protein product: CASSRQGFKTEAFF.

The chain combines TRBV18 with TRBJ2-7; no clear D gene. With 6 bases removed from V and 6 bases from J, the gap between germline ends came to 9 bases. The CDR3 loop spans 11 amino acids. The germline V gene has CDR1 KGHSH and CDR2 LQKENI. The CDR3 nucleotides are TGTGCCAGCTCTCCGGCTCGCGAGCAGTACTTC. Its translation is CASSPAREQYF.

The chain combines TRBV20-1 with TRBJ1-2; 7 bases map to TRBD1. V was clipped by 6 bases and J by 4 bases; unmatched bases: 17. The germline V gene encodes CDR1 DFQATT and CDR2 SNEGSKA (reference sequence). The CDR3 is 16 residues long. CDR3 coding DNA: TGCAGTGCCACGGGGCCGGACAGGAGAGGCTTCTATGGCTACACCTTC. Amino acids: CSATGPDRRGFYGYTF.

This clonotype showed up many times. This chain uses TRBV6-2 or TRBV6-3 with TRBJ2-1, with 9 bases fitting TRBD2. This CDR3 has 16 amino acids. Germline CDR1 MNHEY, CDR2 SVGEGT. J was trimmed by 4 bases and V by 4 bases; bases with no gene match: 8. In nucleotides, the CDR3 is TGTGCCAGCAGTTGGCCGGGACTAGCATTTTACAATGAGCAGTTCTTC. As protein: CASSWPGLAFYNEQFF.

A few counts support this clonotype. The rearrangement joins TRBV7-9 to TRBJ1-6, with 10 bases fitting TRBD1. The CDR3 totals 14 residues. Trimming at V came to 6 bases and at J to 8 bases, leaving 4 bases not matched to a gene. Germline V gene data show CDR1 as SEHNR and CDR2 as FQNEAQ (reference sequence). The CDR3 spells CASRRQGADSPLHF. CDR3 coding DNA: TGTGCCAGCAGGAGACAGGGGGCTGATTCACCCCTCCACTTT.

The J gene is TRBJ1-1, the V gene TRBV7-3; TRBD1 is a possible D gene (5 bases). The CDR3 totals 13 residues. V dropped 8 bases and J dropped 3 bases, with 13 bases sitting between them. Germline-derived CDR1 and CDR2 are SGHTA and FQGTGA. CDR3 nucleotide sequence: TGTGCCAGCGCGGGGCAGGGCCACACTGAAGCTTTCTTT. As protein: CASAGQGHTEAFF.

This clonotype was counted between two and nine times. Germline and junction disagree at one end, which may indicate a read error. The CDR3 protein is CASSSTGGEQYF. The DNA for the CDR3 is TGTGCTAGCAGCTCAACGGGGGGCGAGCAGTACTTC. V is TRBV7-7 and J is TRBJ2-7; 7 bases line up with TRBD2. There are 12 residues in the CDR3. CDR1 is SSHAT and CDR2 is FNYEAQ in the germline V gene (reference sequence).

This clonotype has more than one count but fewer than ten. The genes are TRBV4-1 and TRBJ2-1, with 9 bases matching TRBD2. The trim removed 4 bases at V and 4 bases at J, leaving 11 bases unmatched. Germline V CDR1 and CDR2: MGHRA, YSYEKL. This CDR3 has 17 amino acids. The CDR3 bases are TGCGCCAGCAGCCGCATGGGGCTAGCGGGGAATTACAATGAGCAGTTCTTC. This encodes CASSRMGLAGNYNEQFF.

The chain combines TRBV28 with TRBJ1-2; D gene ambiguous. The CDR3 totals 14 residues. Per germline, CDR1 MDHEN and CDR2 SYDVKM. V lost 10 bases and J 4 bases, leaving 19 bases between the germline ends. The CDR3 protein is CATPGSEGIYGYTF. In nucleotides, the CDR3 is TGTGCCACACCGGGTTCAGAGGGTATCTATGGCTACACCTTC.

The V gene is TRBV20-1, the J gene TRBJ2-7, with a possible D match to TRBD2 (5 bases). Deletions cut 1 base from V and 2 bases from J, with 12 bases between. CDR1 DFQATT and CDR2 SNEGSKA come from the germline V gene (reference sequence). The length of the CDR3 is 14 residues. DNA for the CDR3: TGCAGTGCTAGAGGGAGCGGCCCCGCCTACGAGCAGTACTTC. This codes for CSARGSGPAYEQYF.

This clonotype is a singleton in its sample. V and J are TRBV20-1 and TRBJ1-4; 7 nucleotides line up with TRBD1. The CDR3 sequence is 15 residues long. The V and J ends lost 7 bases and 0 bases, in that order; junction bases with no gene match: 8. CDR1 is DFQATT and CDR2 is SNEGSKA in the germline V gene (reference sequence). CDR3 protein: CSVSTGTATNEKLFF. The CDR3 coding sequence is TGCAGTGTTTCGACCGGGACAGCAACTAATGAAAAACTGTTTTTT.

The chain uses TRBV28 and TRBJ2-7, with TRBD2 as a possible D gene (6 bases). The germline gives CDR1 MDHEN, CDR2 SYDVKM. V was cut by 2 bases and J by 5 bases, with 16 bases left in between. This CDR3 is built from 15 residues. CDR3 DNA sequence: TGTGCCAGCAGTTTAGTACGGCGGGGAGTGGACGAGCAGTACTTC. Protein: CASSLVRRGVDEQYF.

This clonotype was detected ten times or more. V and J are TRBV12-3 or TRBV12-4 and TRBJ1-1; D unresolved. Trimming pared 6 bases from V and 3 bases from J, leaving 14 bases between. The CDR3 is 14 residues long. In DNA, the CDR3 is TGTGCCAGCAGCCTTTCGGCGGAGTACACTGAAGCTTTCTTT. As protein: CASSLSAEYTEAFF.

This clonotype was counted a few times. V usage is TRBV7-9 and J usage is TRBJ2-1, with 9 bases identical to TRBD2. This CDR3 spans 14 amino acids. CDR1 and CDR2 (germline): SEHNR, FQNEAQ (reference sequence). The J segment lost 6 bases and the V segment lost 4 bases, leaving 4 bases of the junction unmatched. The CDR3 DNA reads as TGTGCCAGCAGCTATAGCGGGAGCGGCAATGAGCAGTTCTTC. Its protein product is CASSYSGSGNEQFF.

This chain uses TRBV5-4 with TRBJ2-6; D uncertain. Germline V lookup: CDR1 SGHNT, CDR2 YYREEE (reference sequence). V lost 5 bases to trimming and J lost 1 base, with 10 bases between them. The CDR3 is 15 amino acids. The CDR3 DNA sequence: TGTGCCAGCAGTTCAGACATTTCTGGGGCCAACGTCCTGACTTTC. This codes for CASSSDISGANVLTF.

In this sample, this clonotype turned up a few times. The gene calls are TRBV20-1 and TRBJ2-5; TRBD2 matches 9 bases. Germline V gives CDR1 DFQATT, CDR2 SNEGSKA (reference sequence). This CDR3 is 15 amino acids long. After removal of 6 bases from V and 2 bases from J, the junction contained 10 bases not matched to a gene. The DNA for the CDR3 is TGCAGTGCCCCAGCAGGGACTAGCATACAAGAGACCCAGTACTTC. It yields the protein CSAPAGTSIQETQYF.